These 24 T cell receptor beta chains came from one sample sequenced in a study of T-cell reconstitution after alpha-beta-depleted transplantation in children. Unique molecular identifiers were incorporated when the TCRbeta library was constructed. MiXCR, run by TCRdb on the PCR reads, gives a single entry per CDR3 protein. The sample consists of approximately 650,000 distinct CDR3 sequences, less than 15% of them appearing once. Material: PBMCs, obtained before TCRalphabeta/CD19-depleted stem cell transplant. The receptors originated from a girl aged 2 to 9 with congenital amegakaryocytic thrombocytopenia, due to receive a stem cell transplant.

This clonotype was seen many times. The chain combines TRBV3-1 with TRBJ2-1, with 14 positions matching TRBD2. The germline V gene encodes CDR1 LGHDT and CDR2 YNNKEL (reference sequence). The CDR3 contains 16 residues. V was pared by 1 base and J by 8 bases, with 4 bases of the junction left unmatched. The CDR3 coding sequence is TGTGCCAGCAGCCAAGTAGGGACTAGCGGGAGCCATGAGCAGTTCTTC. Protein product: CASSQVGTSGSHEQFF.

J is TRBJ1-1 and V is TRBV24-1, with 7 bases matching TRBD1. V was clipped by 3 bases and J by 11 bases; unmatched bases: 11. Germline values: CDR1 KGHDR, CDR2 SFDVKD. The CDR3 loop spans 14 amino acids. CDR3 bases: TGTGCCACCAGTGATCCTGATGAGACAGGGCGTGCTTTCTTT. Translation gives CATSDPDETGRAFF.

This clonotype was observed at least ten times. The gene calls are TRBV5-1 and TRBJ2-1, with TRBD2 matching 12 bases. Trimming cost V 1 base and J 6 bases; bases outside gene matches: 8. Germline loops: CDR1 SGHRS, CDR2 YFSETQ. The CDR3 loop spans 17 amino acids. The CDR3 loop is CASSLPFLAGGPNEQFF. The CDR3, as DNA: TGCGCCAGCAGCTTGCCGTTTCTAGCGGGAGGGCCCAATGAGCAGTTCTTC.

This clonotype was picked up a small number of times. The chain recombines TRBV7-2 with TRBJ2-7; 7 nucleotides agree with TRBD2. The CDR3 has 17 residues. Germline lookup yields CDR1 SGHTA and CDR2 FQGNSA. V shed 4 bases, J shed 0 bases, and the junction held 12 bases outside the gene matches. CDR3 loop: CASSSPRQTSASYEQYF. CDR3 nucleotide sequence: TGTGCCAGCAGCTCCCCACGCCAAACTAGCGCCTCCTACGAGCAGTACTTC.

The V call is TRBV11-2, the J call TRBJ1-1, with D possibly matching TRBD1 (5 bases). This CDR3 region has 17 residues. Germline V CDR1 and CDR2: SGHAT, FQNNGV. V lost 9 bases and J lost 1, with 24 bases in between. CDR3 nucleotide sequence: TGTGCCAGTACAGTGGGGCGTTTTGCGCATCGGAACACTGAAGCTTTCTTT. This encodes CASTVGRFAHRNTEAFF.

As regards this clonotype: Sequence at one end of the junction differs from germline and may be a read error. The chain recombines TRBV29-1 with TRBJ1-2; TRBD1 might be the D (6 bases). This CDR3 contains 13 residues. Germline loops: CDR1 SQVTM, CDR2 ANQGSEA. The CDR3 reads CSVEGQRNYGYTF. The CDR3 coding sequence is TGCAGCGTCGAAGGACAGCGGAACTATGGCTACACCTTC.

This clonotype has just a few counts. This chain joins TRBV5-1 and TRBJ1-2; no reliable D call. V was cut by 6 bases and J by 3 bases, with 15 bases left in between. Germline CDR1 SGHRS, CDR2 YFSETQ. This CDR3 contains 14 residues. CDR3 in amino acids: CASTELPGDYGYTF. The CDR3 DNA reads as TGCGCCAGCACCGAGCTACCCGGCGACTATGGCTACACCTTC.

The sample holds a few counts of this clonotype. The V and J genes are TRBV20-1 and TRBJ2-7; TRBD2 aligns across 11 bases. The V and J ends lost 1 base and 3 bases, in that order; junction bases with no gene match: 14. Germline lookup yields CDR1 DFQATT and CDR2 SNEGSKA (reference sequence). This CDR3 has 18 amino acids. The CDR3 coding sequence is TGCAGTGCTAGAGGGACTAGCGGGTCCCTTGGCGGCGGCTACGAGCAGTACTTC. The encoded protein is CSARGTSGSLGGGYEQYF.

Many counts were recorded for this clonotype. This chain connects TRBV5-8 to TRBJ1-3, with a tentative D call TRBD1 (5 bases). Germline V gene sequence: CDR1 SGHTS, CDR2 YDEGEE. Trimming took 4 bases from V and 2 from J, leaving 13 bases between them. This CDR3 contains 15 residues. CDR3 sequence: CASSRQRTTGNTIYF. DNA of the CDR3: TGTGCCAGCAGCCGACAAAGGACAACTGGAAACACCATATATTTT. The entire variable domain, with the rest obtained from reference TRBV5-8 and TRBJ1-3, is as follows: EAGVTQSPTHLIKTRGQQATLRCSPISGHTSVYWYQQALGLGLQFLLWYDEGEERNRGNFPPRFSGRQFPNYSSELNVNALELEDSALYLCASSRQRTTGNTIYFGEGSWLTVV.

The gene calls are TRBV5-1 and TRBJ2-6; no clear D. V shed 5 bases and J shed 1 base, with 16 bases lying between them. From germline, CDR1 is SGHRS and CDR2 YFSETQ. CDR3 length: 17 residues. The CDR3 here is CASSRAVLGSGANVLTF. The CDR3 bases are TGCGCCAGCAGTCGGGCCGTCCTGGGGTCTGGGGCCAACGTCCTGACTTTC.

There are many counts of this clonotype. The chain links TRBV12-3 or TRBV12-4 to TRBJ2-2; 10 bases map to TRBD1. The CDR3 runs to 14 residues. V gave up 6 bases and J gave up 6 bases; unmatched junction bases: 4. The CDR3 reads CASSRDRGPGELFF. CDR3 bases: TGTGCCAGCAGCCGGGACAGGGGCCCCGGGGAGCTGTTTTTT.

V usage is TRBV20-1 and J usage is TRBJ1-4; the D gene is possibly TRBD1 (5 bases). CDR1 is DFQATT, CDR2 SNEGSKA, per germline (reference sequence). The CDR3 is 14 residues long. V lost 5 bases to trimming and J lost 7 bases, with 17 bases between them. CDR3 coding DNA: TGCAGTGCTGACTTGGGCAGGGAAGTTGAAAAACTGTTTTTT. As protein: CSADLGREVEKLFF.

V and J are TRBV5-1 and TRBJ2-5; 10 nucleotides align to TRBD2. V dropped 4 bases and J dropped 5; count of bases not matched to a gene: 5. CDR3 length: 14 residues. Germline assignment: CDR1 SGHRS and CDR2 YFSETQ. For the CDR3, the DNA is TGCGCCAGCAGCCTCCAGACTAGCGGGGAGACCCAGTACTTC. This codes for CASSLQTSGETQYF.

This clonotype was found many times. V gene TRBV20-1 combines with J gene TRBJ2-1; tentatively, D is TRBD2 (7 bases). V was cut by 6 bases and J by 0 bases, with 18 bases left in between. Germline V gene data show CDR1 as DFQATT and CDR2 as SNEGSKA (reference sequence). This CDR3 has 16 residues. CDR3 sequence (DNA): TGCAGTGCCAGGGGTCTGCGGGAGACCTCCTACAATGAGCAGTTCTTC. It is translated as CSARGLRETSYNEQFF.

This clonotype was counted between two and nine times. The chain joins TRBV5-1 to TRBJ1-1; 10 nucleotides line up with TRBD1. CDR1 and CDR2 from the germline V gene are SGHRS and YFSETQ. The CDR3 totals 14 residues. The ends lost 5 bases at V and 8 bases at J; junction bases unmatched: 9. CDR3 DNA sequence: TGCGCCAGCAGACTGACAGGGGGCGACCGAGAAGCTTTCTTT. Its translation: CASRLTGGDREAFF.

This chain connects TRBV9 to TRBJ2-1; 10 bases fit TRBD2. CDR3 length: 17 residues. The trim removed 0 bases at V and 6 bases at J, leaving 9 bases unmatched. Germline CDR1 reads SGDLS; CDR2 reads YYNGEE. The CDR3 reads CASSVEGEREGSNEQFF. The CDR3 coding sequence is TGTGCCAGCAGCGTAGAGGGGGAGCGGGAGGGCAGCAATGAGCAGTTCTTC.

With respect to this clonotype: A much larger clone lies one base from this, so it may be a read error. The V gene is TRBV6-5, the J gene TRBJ1-5; TRBD1 is a possible D gene (5 bases). The CDR3 totals 15 residues. Trimming pared 3 bases from V and 9 bases from J, leaving 18 bases between. Germline V lookup: CDR1 MNHEY, CDR2 SVGAGI. DNA of the CDR3: TGTGCCAGCAGTTATCTTAGACAGATGAACTGGCCCCAGCATTTT. This gives the protein CASSYLRQMNWPQHF.

This clonotype was found many times. This sequence joins TRBV12-3 or TRBV12-4 and TRBJ2-1, with 10 bases matching TRBD2. Losses at the gene ends were 7 bases for V and 4 bases for J; bases not matched to a gene: 7. This CDR3 is built from 15 residues. As DNA, the CDR3 is TGTGCCAGCACTCCTAGCGGGGGACGATACAATGAGCAGTTCTTC. As protein: CASTPSGGRYNEQFF.

This clonotype was counted ten times or more. The rearrangement joins TRBV4-2 to TRBJ1-1; a possible D gene is TRBD1 (6 bases). V was pared by 5 bases and J by 3 bases, with 10 bases between. From germline, CDR1 is LGHNA and CDR2 YNFKEQ. The CDR3 has 13 amino acids. CDR3 bases: TGTGCCAGCAGCTCTCCAGGGGACACTGAAGCTTTCTTT. Protein: CASSSPGDTEAFF.

This clonotype was picked up many times. The chain links TRBV10-3 to TRBJ2-1; D is ambiguous. V was pared by 9 bases and J by 9 bases, with 24 bases between. The CDR3 loop spans 15 amino acids. Germline-derived CDR1 and CDR2 are ENHRY and SYGVKD. CDR3 sequence: CAIEDETGMGGEQFF. Written as DNA, the CDR3 is TGTGCCATTGAAGACGAAACTGGCATGGGTGGTGAGCAGTTCTTC.

This clonotype turned up a few times. V usage is TRBV5-5 and J usage is TRBJ2-5; D is unresolved. V dropped 1 base and J dropped 2 bases, with 9 bases sitting between them. The CDR3 has 14 amino acids. The V gene's germline CDR1 is SGHKS and CDR2 YYEKEE (reference sequence). CDR3 nucleotides: TGTGCCAGCAGCTTGCAATCGAGTCAAGAGACCCAGTACTTC. It is translated as CASSLQSSQETQYF.

This clonotype was seen more than once but under ten times. The CDR3 is CSARDRWTNTGELFF. CDR3 sequence (DNA): TGCAGTGCTAGAGATCGGTGGACGAACACCGGGGAGCTGTTTTTT. The chain links TRBV20-1 to TRBJ2-2; no clear D gene. The CDR3 is made up of 15 amino acids. The germline gives CDR1 DFQATT, CDR2 SNEGSKA (reference sequence). Deletions cut 0 bases from V and 0 bases from J, with 8 bases between.

J is TRBJ2-1 and V is TRBV5-1, with 9 bases fitting TRBD2. There are 15 residues in the CDR3. V was pared by 2 bases and J by 8 bases, with 8 bases of the junction left unmatched. In germline, CDR1 is SGHRS, CDR2 YFSETQ. The CDR3 nucleotides read TGCGCCAGCAGCTTCCGGGCTAGCGGGAAAGATGAGCAGTTCTTC. It is translated as CASSFRASGKDEQFF.

The chain joins TRBV6-1 to TRBJ2-2; TRBD2 aligns across 11 bases. This CDR3 contains 15 residues. Trimming removed 6 bases from V and 6 bases from J; junction bases left unmatched: 6. Germline-derived CDR1 and CDR2 are MNHNS and SASEGT. The CDR3 DNA reads as TGTGCCAGCAGAGAGACTAGCGGGACTTCCGGGGAGCTGTTTTTT. This encodes CASRETSGTSGELFF.